The sequence of this TCR beta chain was determined in a study of shared clonotypes between healthy human individuals. Study-level background: CD4 naive cells filled three plates per donor, CD4 memory three, CD8 naive two and CD8 memory one. Study outcomes and limitations: Larger estimated richness was generally seen in naive subsets than in memory subsets. Roughly 5% of naive CD4 clonotypes were shared across several donors.

Here immunoSEQ multiplex PCR was the method, and the copy in TCRdb shows in-frame clones only, minus some. The sample yields some 1,400,000 clones, around 97% seen once. The CDR3 totals 16 residues. The germline V gene has CDR1 SSHAT and CDR2 FNYEAQ (reference sequence). Notes on this clone: The target antigen is unknown. Germline is not matched at one junction end, which may reflect a read error.

This TCR was sampled from a man aged 30 to 39 in good health. The source material was naive CD4+ T cells sorted from blood. The subset denotes: CD45RA+ positively selected. The chain joins TRBV7-7 to TRBJ1-1; the D gene is possibly TRBD1 (5 bases). The DNA of the CDR3 is TGTGCTAGCAGCTTAGGGCTGAAGGGGATGGAGACTGAAGCTTTCTTT. Its translation: CASSLGLKGMETEAFF.